Described below is a single T cell receptor beta chain sequence and its context. The antigen is unknown. These data come from a study of cytomegalovirus exposure and HLA in healthy donors. Points from the study as a whole: Serostatus for CMV was the only available immune exposure information. Reportedly, TCR beta sequences accurately predicted HLA-A and HLA-B alleles in most subjects.

With 1 base removed from V and 3 bases from J, the gap between germline ends came to 4 bases. The CDR3 is made up of 12 amino acids. Per the germline V gene, CDR1 is SGHAT and CDR2 is FQNNGV. Both 60 Vbeta primers and 13 Jbeta primers went into the PCR. Libraries were prepared by immunoSEQ multiplex PCR; TCRdb keeps only in-frame clonotypes and omits some of them. Of 150,000 to 200,000 clones listed, about three quarters are singletons. Input material: PBMCs. The chain combines TRBV11-2 with TRBJ2-7; D unclear. This TCR derives from a female donor in good health and CMV-seronegative. The CDR3 region has the DNA TGTGCCAGCAGCTTAGCAGACTACGAGCAGTACTTC. Encoded protein: CASSLADYEQYF. The full variable domain, its missing parts supplied by reference TRBV11-2 and TRBJ2-7, is EAGVAQSPRYKIIEKRQSVAFWCNPISGHATLYWYQQILGQGPKLLIQFQNNGVVDDSQLPKDRFSAERLKGVDSTLKIQPAKLEDSAVYLCASSLADYEQYFGPGTRLTVT.